The T cell receptor beta chain under discussion was sequenced for a study of CD8+CD57+ T cells in acquired aplastic anemia. Study in general: The mean DNA yield obtained from sorted CD4+ and CD8+ cells came to about 3.2 ug.

CD8+CD57+ cell expansion, shown by flow cytometry, had occurred in the patients selected for sequencing. Patients had received no therapy at the time of blood sampling. Profiling that covered TCR beta VDJ and CDR3 relied on genomic DNA as its template. TCRdb recomputed calls from the reads with MiXCR, one row per CDR3 protein. The sample gives roughly 93,000 distinct CDR3 sequences, around 62% of which show up once; about 62% is in the top ten. CDR1 MNHEY and CDR2 SVGEGT come from the germline V gene. The junction had 8 bases not matched to a gene; V was cut back by 0 bases and J by 4 bases. This CDR3 region has 17 residues. Study observations and caveats: Patients and controls shared 25 to 30 CD8+ CDR3 sequences, highly expressed in patients.

As concerns this clonotype: Its antigen is unidentified.

The chain joins TRBV6-2 or TRBV6-3 to TRBJ2-3; 9 positions match TRBD2. Material for sequencing was sorted CD4+, CD8+, or CD8+CD57+ T cells (not recorded which) from PBMCs. This receptor was identified in a human donor with aplastic anemia. CDR3 nucleotide sequence: TGTGCCAGCAGTTACTCGCCCCCGACTAGCGGCGCAGATACGCAGTATTTT. Protein sequence: CASSYSPPTSGADTQYF.